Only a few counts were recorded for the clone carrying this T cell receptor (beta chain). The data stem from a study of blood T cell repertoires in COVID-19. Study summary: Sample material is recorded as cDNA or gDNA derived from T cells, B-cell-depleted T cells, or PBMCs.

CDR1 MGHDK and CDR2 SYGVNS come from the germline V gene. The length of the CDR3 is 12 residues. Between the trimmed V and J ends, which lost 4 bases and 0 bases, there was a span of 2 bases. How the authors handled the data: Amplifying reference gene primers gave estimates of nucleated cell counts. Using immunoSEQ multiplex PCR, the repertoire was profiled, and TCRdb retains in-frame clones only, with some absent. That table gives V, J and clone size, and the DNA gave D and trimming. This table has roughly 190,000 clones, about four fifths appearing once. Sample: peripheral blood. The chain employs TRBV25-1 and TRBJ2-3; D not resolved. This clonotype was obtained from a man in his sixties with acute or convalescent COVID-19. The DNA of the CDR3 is TGTGCCAGCAGTGCTAGCACAGATACGCAGTATTTT. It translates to CASSASTDTQYF.